This is a list of T cell receptor beta chains from one sample in a study of T cells in Graves' hyperthyroidism and ophthalmopathy. TCRdb recomputed calls from the multiplex PCR reads with MiXCR, one row per CDR3 protein. The sample lists around 290,000 distinct CDR3 sequences, about 14% occurring once. Source material: blood. These TCRs come from a woman aged 25 to 39 with Graves' hyperthyroidism that later progressed to Graves' ophthalmopathy. The CDR3 runs from the conserved cysteine through the conserved F or W. The order of the fields is V gene, clone size, D gene, J gene, CDR3 DNA, CDR3 protein. The D gene is left open where the match is weak. Size values are once, few and many counts, or a class for expanded clones, and some rows have none.

TRBV3-1	many	NA	TRBJ2-7	TGTGCCAGCAGCCGTACAGGGAAGAACGAGCAGTACTTC	CASSRTGKNEQYF
TRBV12-3/TRBV12-4	many	TRBD2	TRBJ2-7	TGTGCCAGCAGTTCCTCCGGACTAGCCCCCTACGAGCAGTACTTC	CASSSSGLAPYEQYF
TRBV6-1	many	NA	TRBJ2-2	TGTGCCAGCAGTCGAACTAGTACCGGCGGGGAGCTGTTTTTT	CASSRTSTGGELFF
TRBV28	NA	TRBD1	TRBJ1-1	TGTGCCAGCAGTCCAGGGGGGATGAACACTGAAGCTTTCTTT	CASSPGGMNTEAFF
TRBV6-6	many	TRBD2	TRBJ2-1	TGTGCCAGCAGTTACTTTAGCGGGCCCAACAATGAGCAGTTCTTC	CASSYFSGPNNEQFF
TRBV28	many	TRBD2	TRBJ2-3	TGTGCCAGCAGTTTGGGGGGGTTTGGCACAGATACGCAGTATTTT	CASSLGGFGTDTQYF
TRBV5-4	NA	NA	TRBJ2-7	TGTGCCAGCAGCCGAGGGGGGCGCCTCTCGGACGAGCAGTACTTC	CASSRGGRLSDEQYF
TRBV12-3/TRBV12-4	many	TRBD2	TRBJ2-5	TGTGCCACCTCGAGGGGACTAGGGGCAACGGAGACCCAGTACTTC	CATSRGLGATETQYF
TRBV27	many	TRBD1	TRBJ2-4	TGTGCCAGCAGTCCTGGACAGGGGGAGCTAGCCAAAAACATTCAGTACTTC	CASSPGQGELAKNIQYF
TRBV27	many	TRBD2	TRBJ2-2	TGTGCCAGCAGACCTAGCGGTCGGACCGGGGAGCTGTTTTTT	CASRPSGRTGELFF
TRBV6-2/TRBV6-3	NA	TRBD1	TRBJ2-3	TGTGCCAGCAACGGACAGGGGGCAGATACGCAGTATTTT	CASNGQGADTQYF
TRBV20-1	few	NA	TRBJ2-4	TGCAGTGCTAGAGATCAACAGATACTAGCCAAAAACATTCAGTACTTC	CSARDQQILAKNIQYF
TRBV19	few	NA	TRBJ2-1	TGTGCCAGTAGTATAGGACCGGGGTGGGCTAATGAGCAGTTCTTC	CASSIGPGWANEQFF
TRBV19	few	NA	TRBJ2-1	TGTGCCAGTAGTCCTCAGGACAGCGCCTACAATGAGCAGTTCTTC	CASSPQDSAYNEQFF
TRBV7-2	many	NA	TRBJ2-3	TGTGCCAGCAGCTTAGGGCCGGATACGCAGTATTTT	CASSLGPDTQYF
TRBV10-3	many	TRBD1	TRBJ1-2	TGTGCCATCAGCGGACAGGCAGACTATGGCTACACCTTC	CAISGQADYGYTF
TRBV2	many	TRBD1	TRBJ2-7	TGTGCCAGCAGTGGGACAGGGTACGACGAGCAGTACTTC	CASSGTGYDEQYF
TRBV15	few	TRBD1	TRBJ2-1	TGTGCCACCAGCAGGGAGCCGGGACAGGGGGCTTTCAGCTCCTACAATGAGCAGTTCTTC	CATSREPGQGAFSSYNEQFF
TRBV10-3	few	NA	TRBJ1-5	TGTGCCATCAGTGACTTGGGGGTCACCCAGCCCCAGCATTTT	CAISDLGVTQPQHF
TRBV28	many	TRBD1	TRBJ1-5	TGTGCCAGCAGTCCGGGACAGGGAGGTCAGCCCCAGCATTTT	CASSPGQGGQPQHF
TRBV28	few	TRBD1	TRBJ2-7	TGTGCCAGCAGTTCATACCCGGGGACAGGAGGGTCGTCCGAGCAGTACTTC	CASSSYPGTGGSSEQYF
TRBV12-3/TRBV12-4	many	TRBD1	TRBJ2-5	TGTGCCAGCAGTCTGGGGACAGTCGAGACCCAGTACTTC	CASSLGTVETQYF
TRBV2	NA	TRBD1	TRBJ1-4	TGTGCCAGCAGTGCGGACAGGTCCAATGAAAAACTGTTTTTT	CASSADRSNEKLFF
TRBV4-1	NA	TRBD2	TRBJ2-2	TGCGCCAGCAGCCAAGATGGGCTAGCGGGAGTAGACACCGGGGAGCTGTTTTTT	CASSQDGLAGVDTGELFF
TRBV6-5	few	TRBD1	TRBJ1-4	TGTGCCAGCAGTTACTATGGGCAGGGGGGGGAAAAACTGTTTTTT	CASSYYGQGGEKLFF
TRBV6-1	many	TRBD2	TRBJ2-3	TGTGCCAGCAGTCGGACTAGCGGGTCAATGGATACGCAGTATTTT	CASSRTSGSMDTQYF
TRBV6-2/TRBV6-3	few	TRBD1	TRBJ1-1	TGTGCCAGCGGTTTCTTCCCGACAGGGGAAAGGACTGAAGCTTTCTTT	CASGFFPTGERTEAFF
TRBV7-7	many	NA	TRBJ2-7	TGTGCTAGCAGTCTCGCCGAGGGGGGGGAGCAGTACTTC	CASSLAEGGEQYF
TRBV24-1	many	TRBD2	TRBJ2-1	TGTGCCACCAGTGAATCTTCTAGCGGGAGAGGGACCTACAATGAGCAGTTCTTC	CATSESSSGRGTYNEQFF
TRBV4-1	NA	TRBD2	TRBJ2-7	TGCGCCAGCAGCCTCATAGGGACTAGCGGGAGGGTAACCTACGAGCAGTACTTC	CASSLIGTSGRVTYEQYF
TRBV4-1	many	NA	TRBJ2-3	TGCGCCAGCAGCCGAACTCCCTCGGACACAGATACGCAGTATTTT	CASSRTPSDTDTQYF
TRBV20-1	NA	TRBD2	TRBJ2-3	TGCAGTGCTGGACTAGCGGGAGCTGATACGCAGTATTTT	CSAGLAGADTQYF
TRBV6-9	few	NA	TRBJ2-1	TGTGCCAGCAGTTACCATCTGGCTGGTGAGCAGTTCTTC	CASSYHLAGEQFF
TRBV4-3	few	NA	TRBJ2-7	TGCGCCAGCAGCCAAGTGCGAGGGGTTGGTCTTAGCGAGCAGTACTTC	CASSQVRGVGLSEQYF
TRBV6-1	many	TRBD1	TRBJ2-1	TGTGCCAGCAGCCTGCCGGGACAGGTCTACAATGAGCAGTTCTTC	CASSLPGQVYNEQFF
TRBV12-3/TRBV12-4	many	TRBD2	TRBJ2-2	TGTGCCAGCAGTTTAGCAGCGGGACCCTCGGGAGTCGGGGAGCTGTTTTTT	CASSLAAGPSGVGELFF
TRBV19	NA	NA	TRBJ2-7	TGTGCCAGTAGCACCGGGCCCCTGGGAGGCGAGCAGTACTTC	CASSTGPLGGEQYF
TRBV28	many	TRBD1	TRBJ1-2	TGTGCCAGCAGTCCGACAGGGCGCCTTGGCTACACCTTC	CASSPTGRLGYTF
TRBV19	few	NA	TRBJ1-1	TGTGCCAGTAGCCGCAGATGGAACACTGAAGCTTTCTTT	CASSRRWNTEAFF
TRBV7-2	many	NA	TRBJ2-1	TGTGCCAGCAGCTTCTACAATGAGCAGTTCTTC	CASSFYNEQFF
TRBV4-2	NA	NA	TRBJ1-5	TGTGCCAGCAGCCAAGACCCCCAGGAAAGCAATCAGCCCCAGCATTTT	CASSQDPQESNQPQHF
TRBV19	NA	NA	TRBJ1-2	TGTGCCAGTAGAGGACGGGCCCAAGGCTATGGCTACACCTTC	CASRGRAQGYGYTF
TRBV5-1	many	TRBD2	TRBJ2-1	TGCGCCAGCAGAGTCGGGAGCGGGACCGCCTACAATGAGCAGTTCTTC	CASRVGSGTAYNEQFF
TRBV9	many	NA	TRBJ2-7	TGTGCCAGCAGCGTAGATGGGCAGGGAAGGGTCTACGAGCAGTACTTC	CASSVDGQGRVYEQYF
TRBV24-1	many	NA	TRBJ2-6	TGTGCCACCAGTGATTTGAAGGGGCCCTACTCTGGGGCCAACGTCCTGACTTTC	CATSDLKGPYSGANVLTF
TRBV30	NA	TRBD1	TRBJ1-2	TGTGCCTGGACCCTCCAGGGGGGTGGCTACACCTTC	CAWTLQGGGYTF
TRBV29-1	NA	NA	TRBJ2-1	TGCAGCGTTGAAGGGACTACGATGTGGAATGAGCAGTTCTTC	CSVEGTTMWNEQFF
TRBV6-1	many	NA	TRBJ2-7	TGTGCCAGCAGTCCCCTCCCGGGGGAGCAGTACTTC	CASSPLPGEQYF
TRBV24-1	many	NA	TRBJ2-2	TGTGCCACCTCGGATCCGGGACAACCGAACACCGGGGAGCTGTTTTTT	CATSDPGQPNTGELFF